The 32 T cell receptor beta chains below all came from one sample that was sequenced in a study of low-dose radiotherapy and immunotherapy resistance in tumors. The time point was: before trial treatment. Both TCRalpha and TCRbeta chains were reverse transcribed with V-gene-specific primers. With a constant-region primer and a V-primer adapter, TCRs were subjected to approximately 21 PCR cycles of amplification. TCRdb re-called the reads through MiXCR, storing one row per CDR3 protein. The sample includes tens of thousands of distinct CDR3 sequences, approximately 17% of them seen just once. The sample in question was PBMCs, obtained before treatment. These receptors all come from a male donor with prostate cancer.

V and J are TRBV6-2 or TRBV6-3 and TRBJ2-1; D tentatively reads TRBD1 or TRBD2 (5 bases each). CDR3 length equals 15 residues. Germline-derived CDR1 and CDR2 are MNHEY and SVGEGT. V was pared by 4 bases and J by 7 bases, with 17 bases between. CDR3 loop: CASSLQDSAGNEQFF. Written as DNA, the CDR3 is TGTGCCAGCAGTTTACAGGATAGCGCTGGGAATGAGCAGTTCTTC.

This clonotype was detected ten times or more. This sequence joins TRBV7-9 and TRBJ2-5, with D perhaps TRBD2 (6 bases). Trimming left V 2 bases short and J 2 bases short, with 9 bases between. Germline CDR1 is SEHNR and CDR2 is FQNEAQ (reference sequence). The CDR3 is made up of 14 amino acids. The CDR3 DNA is TGTGCCAGCAGCTTACGCCGGGAGCAAGAGACCCAGTACTTC. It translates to CASSLRREQETQYF.

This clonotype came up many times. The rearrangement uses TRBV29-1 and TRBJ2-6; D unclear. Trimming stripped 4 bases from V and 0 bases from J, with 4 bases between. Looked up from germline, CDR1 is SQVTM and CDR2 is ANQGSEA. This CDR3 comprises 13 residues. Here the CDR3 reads CSVGASGANVLTF. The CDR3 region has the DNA TGCAGCGTTGGGGCCTCTGGGGCCAACGTCCTGACTTTC.

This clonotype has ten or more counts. CDR3 loop: CASSSGGADPTYGYTF. The CDR3 DNA follows: TGTGCCAGCAGTTCGGGAGGGGCCGATCCCACCTATGGCTACACCTTC. V usage is TRBV28 and J usage is TRBJ1-2; D is perhaps TRBD1 (5 bases). This CDR3 comprises 16 residues. The V and J ends lost 4 bases and 4 bases respectively, with 19 bases between them. Germline V CDR1 and CDR2: MDHEN, SYDVKM.

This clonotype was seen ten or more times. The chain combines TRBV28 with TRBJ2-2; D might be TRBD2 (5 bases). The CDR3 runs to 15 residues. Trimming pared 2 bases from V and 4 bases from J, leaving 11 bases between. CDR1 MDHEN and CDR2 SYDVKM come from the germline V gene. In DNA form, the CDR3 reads TGTGCCAGCAGTTTAAAGCGGCGGTCCACCGGGGAGCTGTTTTTT. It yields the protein CASSLKRRSTGELFF.

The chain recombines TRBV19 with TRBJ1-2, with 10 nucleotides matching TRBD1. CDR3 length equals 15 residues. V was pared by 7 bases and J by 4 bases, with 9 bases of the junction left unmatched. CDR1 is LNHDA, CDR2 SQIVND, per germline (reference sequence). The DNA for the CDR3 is TGTGCCAGTACCGACAGGGGGCCGTTTCCCTATGGCTACACCTTC. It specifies CASTDRGPFPYGYTF.

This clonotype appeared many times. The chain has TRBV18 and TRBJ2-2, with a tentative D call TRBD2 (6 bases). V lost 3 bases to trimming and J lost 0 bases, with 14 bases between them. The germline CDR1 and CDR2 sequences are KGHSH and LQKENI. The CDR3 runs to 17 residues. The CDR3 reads CASSPRAGTSNTGELFF. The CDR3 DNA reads TGTGCCAGCTCACCCCGTGCGGGAACCTCGAACACCGGGGAGCTGTTTTTT. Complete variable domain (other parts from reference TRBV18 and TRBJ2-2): NAGVMQNPRHLVRRRGQEARLRCSPMKGHSHVYWYRQLPEEGLKFMVYLQKENIIDESGMPKERFSAEFPKEGPSILRIQQVVRGDSAAYFCASSPRAGTSNTGELFFGEGSRLTVL.

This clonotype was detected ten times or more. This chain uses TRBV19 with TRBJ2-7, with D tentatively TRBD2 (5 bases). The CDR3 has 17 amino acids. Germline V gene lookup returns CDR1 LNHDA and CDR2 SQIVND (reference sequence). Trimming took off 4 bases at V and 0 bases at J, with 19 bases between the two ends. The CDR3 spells CASSTVSASEGSYEQYF. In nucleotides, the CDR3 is TGTGCCAGTAGTACGGTATCGGCCTCTGAGGGCTCCTACGAGCAGTACTTC.

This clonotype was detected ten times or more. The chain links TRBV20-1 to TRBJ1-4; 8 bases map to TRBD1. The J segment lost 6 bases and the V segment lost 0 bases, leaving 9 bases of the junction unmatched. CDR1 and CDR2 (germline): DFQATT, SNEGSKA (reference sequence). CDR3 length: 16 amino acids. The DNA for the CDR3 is TGCAGTGCTAGAGACCCGAGAGGACAGGGTTATGAAAAACTGTTTTTT. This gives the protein CSARDPRGQGYEKLFF.

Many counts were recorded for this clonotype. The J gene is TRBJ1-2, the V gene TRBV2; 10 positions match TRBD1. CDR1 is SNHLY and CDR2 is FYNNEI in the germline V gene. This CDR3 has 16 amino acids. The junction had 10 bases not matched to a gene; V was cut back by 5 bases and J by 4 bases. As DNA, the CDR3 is TGTGCCAGCAGTCCGGGACAGGGGAAGGGTGGCTATGGCTACACCTTC. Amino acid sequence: CASSPGQGKGGYGYTF.

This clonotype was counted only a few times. The CDR3 sequence is CASSYTNRGQETQYF. The CDR3 DNA sequence: TGTGCCAGCAGTTACACAAACAGGGGGCAAGAGACCCAGTACTTC. This chain links TRBV6-5 with TRBJ2-5, with TRBD1 matching over 8 bases. Germline values: CDR1 MNHEY, CDR2 SVGAGI. With V trimmed by 2 bases and J by 2 bases, 4 bases remained unmatched. The length of the CDR3 is 15 residues.

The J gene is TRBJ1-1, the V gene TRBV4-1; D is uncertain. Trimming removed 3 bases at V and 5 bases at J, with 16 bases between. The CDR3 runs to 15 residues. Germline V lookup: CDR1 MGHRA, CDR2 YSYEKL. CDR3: CASSQNRGRVTEAFF. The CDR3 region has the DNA TGCGCCAGCAGCCAGAACCGCGGGAGGGTTACTGAAGCTTTCTTT.

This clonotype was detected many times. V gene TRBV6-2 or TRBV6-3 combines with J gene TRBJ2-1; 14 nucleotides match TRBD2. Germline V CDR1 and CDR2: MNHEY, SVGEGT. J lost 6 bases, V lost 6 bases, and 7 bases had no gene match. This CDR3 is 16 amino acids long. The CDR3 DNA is TGTGCCAGCAGGAACACCGGGACTAGCGGGAGCAATGAGCAGTTCTTC. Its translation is CASRNTGTSGSNEQFF.

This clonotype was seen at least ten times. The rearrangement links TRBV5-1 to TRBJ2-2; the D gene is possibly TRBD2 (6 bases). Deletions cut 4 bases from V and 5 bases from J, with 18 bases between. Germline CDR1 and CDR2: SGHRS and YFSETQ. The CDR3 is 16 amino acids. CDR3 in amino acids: CASSPRPRGGTGELFF. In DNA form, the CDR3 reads TGCGCCAGCAGCCCAAGACCGCGGGGCGGGACCGGGGAGCTGTTTTTT.

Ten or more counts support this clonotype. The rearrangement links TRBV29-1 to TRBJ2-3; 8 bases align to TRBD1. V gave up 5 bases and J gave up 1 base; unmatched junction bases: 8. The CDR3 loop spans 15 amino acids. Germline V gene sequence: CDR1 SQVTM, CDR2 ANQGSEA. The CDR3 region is CSVLPLDRGTDTQYF. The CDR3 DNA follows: TGCAGCGTTTTACCCCTGGACAGGGGCACAGATACGCAGTATTTT.

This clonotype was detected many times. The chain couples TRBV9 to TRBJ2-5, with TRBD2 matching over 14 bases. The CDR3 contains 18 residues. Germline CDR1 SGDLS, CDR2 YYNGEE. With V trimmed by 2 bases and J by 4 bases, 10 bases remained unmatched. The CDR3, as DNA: TGTGCCAGCAGCGTTGACGGACTAGCGGGGGGCCGGGGAGAGACCCAGTACTTC. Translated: CASSVDGLAGGRGETQYF.

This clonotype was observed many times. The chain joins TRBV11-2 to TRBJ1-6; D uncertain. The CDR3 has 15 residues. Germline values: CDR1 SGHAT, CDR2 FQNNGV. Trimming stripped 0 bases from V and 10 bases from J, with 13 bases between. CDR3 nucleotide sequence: TGTGCCAGCAGCTTAGACGGGTTTATAGGATCACCCCTCCACTTT. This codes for CASSLDGFIGSPLHF.

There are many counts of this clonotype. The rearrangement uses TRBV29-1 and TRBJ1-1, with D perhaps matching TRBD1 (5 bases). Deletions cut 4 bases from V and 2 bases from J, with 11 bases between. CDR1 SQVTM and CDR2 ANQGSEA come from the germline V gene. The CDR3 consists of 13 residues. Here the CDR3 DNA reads TGCAGCGTTGCCGACAGCCTCAACACTGAAGCTTTCTTT. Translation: CSVADSLNTEAFF.

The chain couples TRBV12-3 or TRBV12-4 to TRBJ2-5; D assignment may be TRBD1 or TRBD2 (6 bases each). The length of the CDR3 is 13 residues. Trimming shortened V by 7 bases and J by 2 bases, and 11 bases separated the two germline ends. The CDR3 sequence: CASIQGGQETQYF. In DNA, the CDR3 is TGTGCCAGCATACAGGGAGGACAAGAGACCCAGTACTTC.

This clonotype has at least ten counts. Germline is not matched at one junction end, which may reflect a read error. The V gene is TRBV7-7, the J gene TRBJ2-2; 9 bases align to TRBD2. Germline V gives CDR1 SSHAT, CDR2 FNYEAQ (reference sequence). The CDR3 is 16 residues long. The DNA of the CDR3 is TGTGCTAGCAGCTTACTGCGGGAGGGCCGGGCCGGGGAGCTGTTTTTT. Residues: CASSLLREGRAGELFF.

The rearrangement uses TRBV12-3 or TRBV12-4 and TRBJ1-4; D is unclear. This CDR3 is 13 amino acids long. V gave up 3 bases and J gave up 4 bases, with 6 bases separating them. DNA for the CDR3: TGTGCCAGCAGTTTTCAGTTTAATGAAAAACTGTTTTTT. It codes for CASSFQFNEKLFF.

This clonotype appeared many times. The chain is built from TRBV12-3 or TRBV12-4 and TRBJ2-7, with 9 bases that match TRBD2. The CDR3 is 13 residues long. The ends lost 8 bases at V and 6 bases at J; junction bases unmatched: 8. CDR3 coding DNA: TGTGCCAGCCGGGATAGCGGGAGACCCGAGCAGTACTTC. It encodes CASRDSGRPEQYF.

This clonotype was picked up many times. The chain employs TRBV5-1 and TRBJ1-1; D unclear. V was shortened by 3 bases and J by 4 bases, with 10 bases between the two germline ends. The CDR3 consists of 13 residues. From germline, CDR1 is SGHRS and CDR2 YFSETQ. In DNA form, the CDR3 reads TGCGCCAGCAGCTCGGTGGTGGCCACTGAAGCTTTCTTT. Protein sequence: CASSSVVATEAFF.

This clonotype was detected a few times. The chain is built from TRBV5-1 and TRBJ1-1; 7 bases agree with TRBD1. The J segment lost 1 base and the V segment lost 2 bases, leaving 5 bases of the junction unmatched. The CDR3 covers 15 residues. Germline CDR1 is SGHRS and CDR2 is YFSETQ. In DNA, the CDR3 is TGCGCCAGCAGCTTACGGGGACAGACGAACACTGAAGCTTTCTTT. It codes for CASSLRGQTNTEAFF.

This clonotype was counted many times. In DNA, the CDR3 is TGCAGTGCCCAGGAAGTCAGGGGGTACAAAAACATTCAGTACTTC. Residues: CSAQEVRGYKNIQYF. This chain uses TRBV20-1 with TRBJ2-4; TRBD1 agrees at 7 bases. This CDR3 contains 15 residues. V gave up 6 bases and J gave up 3 bases; unmatched junction bases: 11. CDR1 is DFQATT, CDR2 SNEGSKA, per germline (reference sequence).

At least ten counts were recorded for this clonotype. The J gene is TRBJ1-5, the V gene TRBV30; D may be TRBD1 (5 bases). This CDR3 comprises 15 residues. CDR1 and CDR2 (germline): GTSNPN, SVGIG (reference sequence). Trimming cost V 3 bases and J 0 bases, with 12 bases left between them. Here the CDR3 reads CAWSSGTTSNQPQHF. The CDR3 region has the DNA TGTGCCTGGAGCTCAGGGACTACTAGCAATCAGCCCCAGCATTTT.

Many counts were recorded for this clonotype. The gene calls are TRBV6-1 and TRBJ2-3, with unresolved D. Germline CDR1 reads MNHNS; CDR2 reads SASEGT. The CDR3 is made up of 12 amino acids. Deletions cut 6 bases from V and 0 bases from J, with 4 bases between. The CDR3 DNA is TGTGCCAGCAGGGACAGCACAGATACGCAGTATTTT. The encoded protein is CASRDSTDTQYF.

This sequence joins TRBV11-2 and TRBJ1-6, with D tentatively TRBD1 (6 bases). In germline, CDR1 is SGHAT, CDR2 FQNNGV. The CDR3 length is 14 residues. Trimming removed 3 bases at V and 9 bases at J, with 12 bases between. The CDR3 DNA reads TGTGCCAGCAGCTTTACAGGGCTTGGTTCACCCCTCCACTTT. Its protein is CASSFTGLGSPLHF.

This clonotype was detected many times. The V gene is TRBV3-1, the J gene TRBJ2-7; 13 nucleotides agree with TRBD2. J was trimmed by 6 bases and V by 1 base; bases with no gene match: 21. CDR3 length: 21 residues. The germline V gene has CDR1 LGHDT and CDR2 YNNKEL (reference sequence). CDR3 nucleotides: TGTGCCAGCAGCCAAGGCTCGGCAGGGGGGCGACTAGCGGGAGGAAGGGTCGAGCAGTACTTC. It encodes CASSQGSAGGRLAGGRVEQYF.

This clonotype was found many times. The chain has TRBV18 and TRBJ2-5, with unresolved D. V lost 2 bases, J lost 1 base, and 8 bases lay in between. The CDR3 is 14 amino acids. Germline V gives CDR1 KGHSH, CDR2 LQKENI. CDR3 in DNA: TGTGCCAGCTCACCATCGTCACTCCAAGAGACCCAGTACTTC. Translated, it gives CASSPSSLQETQYF.

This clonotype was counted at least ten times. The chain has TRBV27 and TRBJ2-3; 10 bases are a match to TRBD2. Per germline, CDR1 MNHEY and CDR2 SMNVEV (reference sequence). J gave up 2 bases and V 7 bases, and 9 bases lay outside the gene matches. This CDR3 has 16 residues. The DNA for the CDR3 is TGTGCCAGCAAGCCGTTAGCGGGGGGTGCCACAGATACGCAGTATTTT. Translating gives CASKPLAGGATDTQYF.

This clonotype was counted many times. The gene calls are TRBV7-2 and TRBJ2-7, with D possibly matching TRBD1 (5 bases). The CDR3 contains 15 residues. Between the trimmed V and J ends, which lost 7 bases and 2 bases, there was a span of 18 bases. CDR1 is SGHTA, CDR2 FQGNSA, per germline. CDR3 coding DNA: TGTGCCAGCACCCTAGTTACAGGTCAGGCCTACGAGCAGTACTTC. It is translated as CASTLVTGQAYEQYF.